This TCR beta chain was captured by sequencing in a study of T cell repertoires in MIS-A myocarditis (dated by TCRdb to between 2021 and 2022). The QIAamp DNA FFPE kit was used to extract genomic DNA from formalin-fixed paraffin-embedded autopsy tissue. Worth noting for this clone: It lacks a known antigen. It has no much larger one-base neighbor in the sample; base qualities were not kept.

TCRbeta CDR3 regions were amplified by the immunoSEQ bias-controlled multiplex PCR and were subjected to high-throughput sequencing. Under the source paper's analysis protocol: CDR3 sequences were collapsed and filtered by the immunoSEQ vendor pipeline to quantify abundance and frequency of each unique TCRbeta CDR3. CD-HIT clustered dominant CDR3 amino acid sequences with SARS-CoV-2-specific ImmuneCODE TCRbeta sequences at a 90% global sequence identity threshold. A clone was classed as hyperexpanded at a frequency of 0.1 to 1 and as large at a frequency of 0.01 to 0.1. The CDR3 amino acid sequences and the V and J gene assignments of the dominant clones were confirmed with MiXCR. The R stringdist package was used to calculate Levenshtein distances between the patient clonotypes and the ImmuneCODE hits. Here the immuneACCESS table is served through TCRdb, limited to in-frame sequences with V and J called. Missing clones are a known gap in these copies; in checked studies unresolved V genes cover under half, and the rest lacks a known reason. V and J calls plus clone size are reproduced from that table; the DNA served to infer D and trimming. Present in this sample are fewer than 15,000 clones, around 70% of which were seen just once. Of the sample, about three fifths falls within the top ten clones.

Taken from the germline V gene, the CDR1 and CDR2 loops are MDHEN and SYDVKM. From the cysteine up to the phenylalanine, the CDR3 has a length of 15 residues. Just CDR3 DNA is preserved here, 45 bases in frame from base 1. The junction shows trimming of 4 bases on V and 4 bases on J, and the gene matches do not reach 9 bases of it. This chain joins TRBV28 to TRBJ2-7; 8 bases in the middle match TRBD2. The clonotype comes from a man younger than 35 with fulminant myocarditis from multisystem inflammatory syndrome in adults (MIS-A) after COVID-19. Sequencing was done on a sample of left ventricle heart tissue obtained at autopsy. Sample cell subset or site, as interpreted from the label and publication: cardiac tissue sample (left or right ventricle, interventricular septum, or pericardium). The CDR3 here reads CASSWQSSGFYEQYF. The bases read TGTGCCAGCAGTTGGCAATCTAGCGGGTTTTACGAGCAGTACTTC.